This entry lists 32 T cell receptor beta chains sequenced from one sample in a study of breast tumors, draining lymph nodes, adjacent tissues. TCRdb passed the multiplex PCR reads through MiXCR, listing each CDR3 protein once. The sample has 20,000 to 25,000 distinct CDR3 sequences, approximately 48% seen once; the top ten hold 7.5% to 9.5%. Sample: breast tumor tissue. The source is a female donor with breast cancer. Some clones in this sample may be carry-over from other donors' samples.

This clonotype has at least ten counts. A much larger clone sits a single nucleotide away, making a read error possible. V is TRBV29-1 and J is TRBJ2-1; TRBD2 agrees at 9 bases. CDR1 and CDR2 from the germline V gene are SQVTM and ANQGSEA. The CDR3 is made up of 13 amino acids. CDR3 sequence: CSVVSGSRNERFF. In DNA, the CDR3 is TGCAGCGTTGTTAGCGGGAGTAGGAATGAGCGGTTCTTC.

J is TRBJ1-5 and V is TRBV7-2; TRBD1 matches 9 bases. This CDR3 is 14 amino acids long. The germline gives CDR1 SGHTA, CDR2 FQGNSA. The trim removed 7 bases at V and 9 bases at J, leaving 10 bases unmatched. CDR3 region: CASTTGGDHWPQHF. CDR3 in DNA: TGTGCCAGCACCACAGGGGGCGACCATTGGCCCCAGCATTTT.

The rearrangement links TRBV14 to TRBJ1-3; the match to TRBD1 covers 8 bases. Germline CDR1 and CDR2: SGHDN and FVKESK. Trimming took 5 bases from V and 0 from J; bases not matched to a gene: 3. The CDR3 totals 15 residues. CDR3: CASSNRGSSGNTIYF. As DNA, the CDR3 is TGTGCCAGCAGCAACAGGGGGAGCTCTGGAAACACCATATATTTT.

This clonotype has a single count. This chain uses TRBV6-2 or TRBV6-3 with TRBJ1-5; D call uncertain. Germline loops: CDR1 MNHEY, CDR2 SVGEGT. The V end lost 0 bases, the J end lost 6 bases, and 6 bases lay between the germline ends. The length of the CDR3 is 13 residues. The CDR3 protein is CASSYSEPQPQHF. The CDR3 coding sequence is TGTGCCAGCAGTTACTCGGAGCCTCAGCCCCAGCATTTT.

The chain employs TRBV7-9 and TRBJ2-3, with D perhaps matching TRBD1 (6 bases). The CDR3 length is 17 residues. The V gene's germline CDR1 is SEHNR and CDR2 FQNEAQ (reference sequence). The ends were cut back, 2 bases at V and 11 bases at J, with 26 bases in the middle. This chain's CDR3 is CASSLTPGTLTYNEQYF. CDR3 nucleotides: TGTGCCAGCAGCTTAACACCCGGGACACTAACTTACAATGAGCAGTATTTT.

By share of the sample, this clonotype is medium-sized (0.01 to 0.1%). This chain joins TRBV20-1 and TRBJ2-3, with 12 bases lining up with TRBD2. Trimming at V came to 3 bases and at J to 1 base, leaving 5 bases not matched to a gene. The CDR3 runs to 16 residues. Germline V CDR1 and CDR2: DFQATT, SNEGSKA (reference sequence). CDR3 region: CSARGLAGGGTDTQYF. The CDR3 nucleotides read TGCAGTGCTAGGGGTCTAGCGGGAGGGGGCACAGATACGCAGTATTTT.

This clonotype has ten or more counts. This chain uses TRBV2 with TRBJ2-7; D is ambiguous. Trimming stripped 8 bases from V and 0 bases from J, with 11 bases between. Per the germline V gene, CDR1 is SNHLY and CDR2 is FYNNEI. This CDR3 spans 13 amino acids. The CDR3 sequence is CASFGGLSYEQYF. The CDR3 DNA is TGTGCCAGCTTTGGCGGCCTCTCCTACGAGCAGTACTTC. Full variable domain (missing parts from reference TRBV2 and TRBJ2-7): EPEVTQTPSHQVTQMGQEVILRCVPISNHLYFYWYRQILGQKVEFLVSFYNNEISEKSEIFDDQFSVERPDGSNFTLKIRSTKLEDSAMYFCASFGGLSYEQYFGPGTRLTVT.

This clonotype was observed many times. With a much larger clone just one base away, this may be a read error. The chain joins TRBV5-8 to TRBJ1-2; 7 nucleotides agree with TRBD1. This CDR3 has 14 amino acids. Per the germline V gene, CDR1 is SGHTS and CDR2 is YDEGEE. Unmatched junction bases numbered 10, after V lost 4 bases and J lost 7 bases. CDR3 nucleotides: TGTGCCAGCAGCCGCACAGGGGCCGGATCTGGCTACACCTTC. It encodes CASSRTGAGSGYTF.

Comment on this clonotype: A read error may explain this, as a much larger clone is one base away. This rearrangement joins TRBV11-1 to TRBJ2-5, with a possible D match to TRBD1 (6 bases). The CDR3 extends over 15 amino acids. Looked up from germline, CDR1 is SGHAT and CDR2 is FQDESV (reference sequence). Trimming left V 6 bases short and J 1 base short, with 15 bases between. CDR3: CASRPGHFAQETQYF. Here the CDR3 DNA reads TGTGCCAGCAGACCGGGACACTTCGCCCAAGAGACCCAGTACTTC.

This clonotype was seen ten or more times. V and J are TRBV16 and TRBJ1-4; 8 bases are shared with TRBD1. CDR3 length: 14 residues. CDR1 KGHSY and CDR2 FQNENV come from the germline V gene. Unmatched junction bases numbered 5, after V lost 4 bases and J lost 7 bases. The CDR3 DNA sequence: TGTGCCAGCAGCCTTTGGACAGGGCGTGAAAAACTGTTTTTT. Its protein is CASSLWTGREKLFF.

This clonotype appeared a single time. This chain links TRBV20-1 with TRBJ1-2; 9 nucleotides align to TRBD1. CDR1 and CDR2 (germline): DFQATT, SNEGSKA (reference sequence). J was trimmed by 3 bases and V by 2 bases; bases with no gene match: 4. The CDR3 covers 14 residues. CDR3 in amino acids: CSARLTGGDYGYTF. In nucleotides, the CDR3 is TGCAGTGCTAGACTGACAGGGGGGGACTATGGCTACACCTTC.

The sample holds many counts of this clonotype. This chain connects TRBV6-4 to TRBJ2-1, with 11 bases fitting TRBD2. CDR3 size: 16 residues. V lost 3 bases, J lost 7 bases, and 8 bases stayed unmatched. The germline V gene encodes CDR1 MRHNA and CDR2 SNTAGT. This CDR3 reads CASSDLAGGGRNEQFF. The CDR3 coding sequence is TGTGCCAGCAGTGATTTAGCGGGAGGGGGTCGGAATGAGCAGTTCTTC.

This clonotype is categorized as medium-sized (0.01 to 0.1%). V is TRBV4-1 and J is TRBJ1-3, with no clear D. This CDR3 has 16 amino acids. Trimming cost V 3 bases and J 0 bases, with 12 bases left between them. Germline V CDR1 and CDR2: MGHRA, YSYEKL. CDR3 amino acids: CASSHPDKVSGNTIYF. CDR3 nucleotide sequence: TGCGCCAGCAGCCACCCCGACAAGGTCTCTGGAAACACCATATATTTT.

The genes are TRBV11-2 and TRBJ2-7; TRBD2 aligns across 8 bases. J lost 3 bases, V lost 5 bases, and 9 bases had no gene match. CDR3 length equals 15 residues. Germline loops: CDR1 SGHAT, CDR2 FQNNGV. The CDR3 here is CASSPRTSGYYEQYF. The CDR3 DNA reads TGTGCCAGCAGCCCAAGAACTAGCGGATACTACGAGCAGTACTTC.

This clonotype was recorded many times. The V and J genes are TRBV5-1 and TRBJ2-7; 9 nucleotides align to TRBD2. Trimming took 0 bases from V and 0 from J; bases not matched to a gene: 1. Looked up from germline, CDR1 is SGHRS and CDR2 is YFSETQ. CDR3 length equals 15 residues. The CDR3 DNA follows: TGCGCCAGCAGCTTGGGTAGCGGGAGCTCCTACGAGCAGTACTTC. This codes for CASSLGSGSSYEQYF.

This chain connects TRBV5-1 to TRBJ2-1, with D possibly being TRBD2 (5 bases). From germline, CDR1 is SGHRS and CDR2 YFSETQ. V was pared by 0 bases and J by 1 base, with 11 bases between. The CDR3 loop spans 16 amino acids. CDR3 loop: CASSLVGRGSYNEQFF. Written as DNA, the CDR3 is TGCGCCAGCAGCTTGGTGGGGAGAGGATCCTACAATGAGCAGTTCTTC.

As concerns this clonotype: A read error may produce the germline difference seen at one junction end. This rearrangement joins TRBV5-5 to TRBJ2-3, with 12 bases aligning to TRBD2. There are 15 residues in the CDR3. Germline CDR1 is SGHKS and CDR2 is YYEKEE (reference sequence). CDR3 amino acids: CASSFPSGRGDTQYF. CDR3 nucleotides: TGCGCCAGCAGCTTCCCTAGCGGGAGGGGAGATACGCAGTATTTT. The full variable domain, with the rest looked up from reference TRBV5-5 and TRBJ2-3, is DAGVTQSPTHLIKTRGQQVTLRCSPISGHKSVSWYQQVLGQGPQFIFQYYEKEERGRGNFPDRFSARQFPNYSSELNVNALLLGDSALYLCASSFPSGRGDTQYFGPGTRLTVL.

The V and J genes are TRBV2 and TRBJ1-5; D is unclear. Germline CDR1 and CDR2: SNHLY and FYNNEI. Trimming pared 4 bases from V and 0 bases from J, leaving 10 bases between. The CDR3 consists of 15 residues. The chain's CDR3 is CASSVGGLSNQPQHF. In nucleotides, the CDR3 is TGTGCCAGCAGTGTCGGAGGACTTAGCAATCAGCCCCAGCATTTT.

The rearrangement joins TRBV7-2 to TRBJ1-1, with 7 nucleotides matching TRBD1. This CDR3 contains 14 residues. V gave up 2 bases and J gave up 1 base; unmatched junction bases: 1. Germline V gene lookup returns CDR1 SGHTA and CDR2 FQGNSA. CDR3: CASSLWTGNTEAFF. The CDR3 DNA follows: TGTGCCAGCAGCTTATGGACAGGGAACACTGAAGCTTTCTTT.

Ten or more counts support this clonotype. The V call is TRBV25-1, the J call TRBJ1-4; D unclear. Deletions cut 1 base from V and 4 bases from J, with 10 bases between. This CDR3 has 15 amino acids. Germline-derived CDR1 and CDR2 are MGHDK and SYGVNS. CDR3 coding DNA: TGTGCCAGCAGTGAATCTCCGGAGGATAATGAAAAACTGTTTTTT. Amino acid sequence: CASSESPEDNEKLFF.

This clonotype was picked up many times. A read error may account for a junction end that differs from germline. V usage is TRBV6-5 and J usage is TRBJ2-1; 7 bases map to TRBD1. The CDR3 is 16 residues long. Germline CDR1 reads MNHEY; CDR2 reads SVGAGI. Here the CDR3 DNA reads TGTGCCAGCAGTTACTCGGGACAGATGGGTAACAATGGGCAGTTCTTC. It encodes CASSYSGQMGNNGQFF.

This clonotype showed up many times. A much bigger clone sits one base away, suggesting this may be a read error. The CDR3 loop is CAGSQDLLNEQFF. DNA of the CDR3: TGCGCCGGCAGCCAAGACTTACTCAATGAGCAGTTCTTC. V and J are TRBV4-3 and TRBJ2-1; no firm D call. This CDR3 region has 13 residues. CDR1 and CDR2 (germline): LGHNA, YSLEER.

The sample holds many counts of this clonotype. The chain is built from TRBV5-5 and TRBJ2-5; 7 positions agree with TRBD2. Germline trimming cut 1 base from V and 2 bases from J; bases unmatched to any gene: 2. Per germline, CDR1 SGHKS and CDR2 YYEKEE (reference sequence). The CDR3 length is 14 residues. CDR3 residues: CASSLFGGQETQYF. CDR3 nucleotides: TGTGCCAGCAGCTTGTTCGGGGGGCAAGAGACCCAGTACTTC.

Points on this clonotype: Lacking the conserved final phenylalanine or tryptophan, this CDR3 likely reflects a read error. V and J are TRBV14 and TRBJ1-2; D gene unclear. The germline gives CDR1 SGHDN, CDR2 FVKESK. CDR3 length: 12 residues. V shed 1 base and J shed 7 bases, with 7 bases lying between them. The CDR3 coding sequence is TGTGCCAGCAGCCAAGCTCGAATTGGCTACACCTCC. It codes for CASSQARIGYTS.

This clonotype occurred many times. This chain links TRBV4-3 with TRBJ2-1; 10 positions match TRBD1. The CDR3 has 19 residues. From germline, CDR1 is LGHNA and CDR2 YSLEER. Unmatched junction bases numbered 12, after V lost 1 base and J lost 3 bases. The CDR3 protein is CASSQVHPFGTGVYNEQFF. The DNA for the CDR3 is TGCGCCAGCAGCCAAGTACACCCCTTCGGGACAGGGGTCTACAATGAGCAGTTCTTC.

The CDR3 spells CASSLRGANTEAFF. The CDR3 DNA is TGTGCCAGCAGTTTGAGGGGGGCGAACACTGAAGCTTTCTTT. V usage is TRBV27 and J usage is TRBJ1-1; TRBD1 is a possible D gene (6 bases). CDR3 length: 14 amino acids. Germline V gives CDR1 MNHEY, CDR2 SMNVEV (reference sequence). Deletions cut 3 bases from V and 1 base from J, with 9 bases between.

CDR3 amino acids: CASIASGAYNEQFF. CDR3 nucleotide sequence: TGTGCCAGCATTGCTAGCGGGGCCTACAATGAGCAGTTCTTC. This rearrangement joins TRBV2 to TRBJ2-1, with 9 bases that match TRBD2. J gave up 2 bases and V 7 bases, and 3 bases lay outside the gene matches. Germline assignment: CDR1 SNHLY and CDR2 FYNNEI. There are 14 residues in the CDR3.

This clonotype was counted at least ten times. This may come from a read error, since a much larger clone is one base off. The chain links TRBV29-1 to TRBJ2-5, with TRBD1 matching over 8 bases. From germline, CDR1 is SQVTM and CDR2 ANQGSEA. The CDR3 is made up of 13 amino acids. The CDR3 loop reads CGVTGDHQETQYF. The CDR3 nucleotides are TGCGGCGTGACAGGGGATCACCAAGAGACCCAGTACTTC.

This clonotype appeared many times. The chain uses TRBV30 and TRBJ2-3; TRBD2 matches at 12 bases. The CDR3 contains 14 residues. With 4 bases clipped from V and 4 bases from J, the junction kept 3 bases outside the gene matches. CDR1 and CDR2 from the germline V gene are GTSNPN and SVGIG (reference sequence). This CDR3 reads CAWTSGREADTQYF. The CDR3 DNA reads TGTGCCTGGACTAGCGGGAGGGAGGCAGATACGCAGTATTTT.

This clonotype was seen at least ten times. CDR3 sequence reads: CASSFELRHPTPGNTIYF. In nucleotides, the CDR3 is TGTGCCAGCAGCTTCGAACTTCGGCACCCAACCCCTGGAAACACCATATATTTT. The rearrangement links TRBV11-3 to TRBJ1-3; D remains ambiguous. CDR3 size: 18 residues. V lost 3 bases, J lost 2 bases, and 20 bases lay in between. Germline V lookup: CDR1 SGHNT, CDR2 YENEEA.

This clonotype qualifies as medium-sized. The genes are TRBV20-1 and TRBJ2-7; no clear D gene. Germline V gene lookup returns CDR1 DFQATT and CDR2 SNEGSKA (reference sequence). This CDR3 spans 12 amino acids. The V end was cut by 3 bases, the J end by 0 bases, with 6 bases between. The CDR3 DNA reads TGCAGTGCTAGTGATAACTCCTACGAGCAGTACTTC. Protein: CSASDNSYEQYF.

This clonotype occurred many times. The V gene is TRBV9, the J gene TRBJ2-7, with a weak D call TRBD2 (6 bases). This CDR3 region has 13 residues. Germline V gives CDR1 SGDLS, CDR2 YYNGEE. Trimming cost V 7 bases and J 0 bases, with 11 bases left between them. Here the CDR3 DNA reads TGTGCCAGCGGGGGGAAGAGCTCCTACGAGCAGTACTTC. The encoded protein is CASGGKSSYEQYF.